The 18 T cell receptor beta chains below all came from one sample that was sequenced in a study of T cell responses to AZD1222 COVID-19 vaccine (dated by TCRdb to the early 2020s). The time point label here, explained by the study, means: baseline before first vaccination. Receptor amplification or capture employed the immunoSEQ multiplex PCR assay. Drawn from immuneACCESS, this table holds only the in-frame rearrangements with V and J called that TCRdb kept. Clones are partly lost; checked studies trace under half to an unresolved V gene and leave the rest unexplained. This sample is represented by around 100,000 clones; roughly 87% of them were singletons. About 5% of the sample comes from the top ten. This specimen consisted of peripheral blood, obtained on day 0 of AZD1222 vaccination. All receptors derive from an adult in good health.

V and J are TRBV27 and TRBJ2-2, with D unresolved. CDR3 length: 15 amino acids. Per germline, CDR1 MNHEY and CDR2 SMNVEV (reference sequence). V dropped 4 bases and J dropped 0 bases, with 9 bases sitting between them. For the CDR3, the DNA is TGTGCCAGCAGTTCCGGGTGGTCGAACACCGGGGAGCTGTTTTTT. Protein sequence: CASSSGWSNTGELFF.

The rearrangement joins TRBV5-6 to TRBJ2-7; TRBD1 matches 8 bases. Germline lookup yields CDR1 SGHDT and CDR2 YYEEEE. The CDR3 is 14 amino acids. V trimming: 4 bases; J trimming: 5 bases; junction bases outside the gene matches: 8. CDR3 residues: CASSPGQGIHEQYF. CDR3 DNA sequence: TGTGCCAGCAGCCCCGGACAGGGAATCCACGAGCAGTACTTC.

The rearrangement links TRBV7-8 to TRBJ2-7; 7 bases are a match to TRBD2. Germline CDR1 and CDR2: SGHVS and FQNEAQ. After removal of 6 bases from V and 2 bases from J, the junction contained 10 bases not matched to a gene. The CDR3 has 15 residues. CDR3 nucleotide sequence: TGTGCCAGCAGTTATGAAGCGGGAATTACCTACGAGCAGTACTTC. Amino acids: CASSYEAGITYEQYF. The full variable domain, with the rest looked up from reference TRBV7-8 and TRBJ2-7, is GAGVSQSPRYKVAKRGQDVALRCDPISGHVSLFWYQQALGQGPEFLTYFQNEAQLDKSGLPSDRFFAERPEGSVSTLKIQRTQQEDSAVYLCASSYEAGITYEQYFGPGTRLTVT.

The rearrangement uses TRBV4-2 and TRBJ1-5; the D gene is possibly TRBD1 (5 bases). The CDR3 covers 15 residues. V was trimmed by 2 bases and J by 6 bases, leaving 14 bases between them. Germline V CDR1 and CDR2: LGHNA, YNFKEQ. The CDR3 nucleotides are TGTGCCAGCAGCCAATATTATCAGGGAGGTCAGCCCCAGCATTTT. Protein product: CASSQYYQGGQPQHF.

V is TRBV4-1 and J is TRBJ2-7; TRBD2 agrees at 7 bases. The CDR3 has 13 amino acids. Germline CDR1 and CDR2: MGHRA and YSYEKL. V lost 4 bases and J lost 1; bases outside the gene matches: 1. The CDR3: CASSRSGSYEQYF. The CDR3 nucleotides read TGCGCCAGCAGCCGTAGCGGGTCCTACGAGCAGTACTTC.

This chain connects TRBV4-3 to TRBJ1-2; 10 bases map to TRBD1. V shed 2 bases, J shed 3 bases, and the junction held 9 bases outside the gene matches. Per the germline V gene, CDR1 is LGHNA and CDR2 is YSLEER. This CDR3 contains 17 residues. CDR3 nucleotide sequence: TGCGCCAGCAGCCAACAAACTGGGACAGGGGTTTACTATGGCTACACCTTC. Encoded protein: CASSQQTGTGVYYGYTF.

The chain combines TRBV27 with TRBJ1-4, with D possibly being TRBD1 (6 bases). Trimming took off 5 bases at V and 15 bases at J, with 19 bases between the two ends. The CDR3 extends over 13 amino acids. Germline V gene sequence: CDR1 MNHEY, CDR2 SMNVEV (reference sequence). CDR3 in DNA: TGTGCCAGCAGTCCCCTGGGGGCAGGGCGATTGTTTTTT. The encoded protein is CASSPLGAGRLFF.

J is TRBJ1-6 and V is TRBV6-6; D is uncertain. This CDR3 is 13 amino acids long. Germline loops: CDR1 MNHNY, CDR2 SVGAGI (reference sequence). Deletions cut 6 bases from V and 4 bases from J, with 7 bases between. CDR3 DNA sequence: TGTGCCAGCAGCCTTAAATATAATTCACCCCTCCACTTT. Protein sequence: CASSLKYNSPLHF.

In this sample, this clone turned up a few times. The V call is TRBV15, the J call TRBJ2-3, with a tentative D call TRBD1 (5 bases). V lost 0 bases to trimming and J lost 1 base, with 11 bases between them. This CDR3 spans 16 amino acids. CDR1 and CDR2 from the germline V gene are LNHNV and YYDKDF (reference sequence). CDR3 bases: TGTGCCACCAGCAGAGATAGGGGCCGGGGCACAGATACGCAGTATTTT. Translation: CATSRDRGRGTDTQYF.

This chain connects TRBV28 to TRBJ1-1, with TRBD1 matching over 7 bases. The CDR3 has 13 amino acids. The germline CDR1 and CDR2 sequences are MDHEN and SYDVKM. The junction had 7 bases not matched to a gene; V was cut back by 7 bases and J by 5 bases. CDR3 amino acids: CASIGGGETEAFF. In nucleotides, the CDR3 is TGTGCCAGCATAGGGGGCGGGGAAACTGAAGCTTTCTTT.

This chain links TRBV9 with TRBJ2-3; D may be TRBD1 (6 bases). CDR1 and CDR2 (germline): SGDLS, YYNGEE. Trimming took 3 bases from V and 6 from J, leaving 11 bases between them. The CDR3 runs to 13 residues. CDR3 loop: CASSGGPEDTQYF. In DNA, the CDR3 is TGTGCCAGCAGCGGGGGGCCGGAGGATACGCAGTATTTT.

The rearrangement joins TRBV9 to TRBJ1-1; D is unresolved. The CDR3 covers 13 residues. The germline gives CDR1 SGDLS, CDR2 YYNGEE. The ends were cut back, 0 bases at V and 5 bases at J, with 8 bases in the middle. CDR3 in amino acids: CASSVVGDTEAFF. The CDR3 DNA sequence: TGTGCCAGCAGCGTAGTGGGAGATACTGAAGCTTTCTTT.

CDR3 amino acids: CASSAYRGRNQPQHF. The DNA for the CDR3 is TGTGCCAGCAGCGCATACAGGGGTCGGAATCAGCCCCAGCATTTT. The genes are TRBV5-6 and TRBJ1-5; TRBD1 matches at 7 bases. Germline CDR1 is SGHDT and CDR2 is YYEEEE. This CDR3 is built from 15 residues. The junction had 8 bases not matched to a gene; V was cut back by 4 bases and J by 4 bases.

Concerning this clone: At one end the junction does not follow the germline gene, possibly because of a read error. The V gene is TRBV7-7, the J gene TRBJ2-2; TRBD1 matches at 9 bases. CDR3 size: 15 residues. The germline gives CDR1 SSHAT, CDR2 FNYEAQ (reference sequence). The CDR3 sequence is CASTPGQGDTGELFF. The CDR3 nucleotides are TGTGCTAGCACCCCGGGACAGGGAGACACCGGGGAGCTGTTTTTT. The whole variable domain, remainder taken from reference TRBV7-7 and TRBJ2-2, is GAGVSQSPRYKVTKRGQDVTLRCDPISSHATLYWYQQALGQGPEFLTYFNYEAQPDKSGLPSDRFSAERPEGSISTLTIQRTEQRDSAMYRCASTPGQGDTGELFFGEGSRLTVL.

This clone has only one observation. The CDR3 reads CASSYRVNEKLFF. Here the CDR3 DNA reads TGTGCCAGCAGTTACAGGGTTAATGAAAAACTGTTTTTT. The rearrangement links TRBV6-6 to TRBJ1-4; D gene ambiguous. CDR1 is MNHNY, CDR2 SVGAGI, per germline (reference sequence). V gave up 2 bases and J gave up 4 bases, with 5 bases separating them. This CDR3 has 13 residues.

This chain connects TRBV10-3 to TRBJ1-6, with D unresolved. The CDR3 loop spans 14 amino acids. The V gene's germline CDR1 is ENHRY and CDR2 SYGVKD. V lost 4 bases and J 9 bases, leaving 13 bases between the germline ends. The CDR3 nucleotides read TGTGCCATCAGTGTAGAGGGATTCAGTTCACCCCTCCACTTT. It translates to CAISVEGFSSPLHF.

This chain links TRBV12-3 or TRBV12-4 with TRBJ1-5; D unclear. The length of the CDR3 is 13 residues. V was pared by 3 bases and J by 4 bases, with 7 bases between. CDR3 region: CASSFGGNQPQHF. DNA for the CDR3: TGTGCCAGCAGTTTCGGAGGTAATCAGCCCCAGCATTTT.

The CDR3, as DNA: TGTGCCACCAAGGTCGGGGGGGACACAGATACGCAGTATTTT. This codes for CATKVGGDTDTQYF. J is TRBJ2-3 and V is TRBV15; 8 positions match TRBD2. The V and J ends lost 7 bases and 2 bases, in that order; junction bases with no gene match: 5. CDR1 and CDR2 (germline): LNHNV, YYDKDF (reference sequence). The length of the CDR3 is 14 residues.